This is a list of T cell receptor beta chains from one sample in a study of blood T cell repertoires in COVID-19. Libraries were prepared by immunoSEQ multiplex PCR; TCRdb keeps only in-frame clonotypes and omits some of them. The profile covers fewer than 350,000 clones, with 70% to 90% appearing a single time and 12% taken by the ten largest. Sequencing was done on a sample of peripheral blood. The receptors come from a woman younger than 45 with COVID-19, enrolled during active disease. CDR3s include the opening cysteine and the closing phenylalanine or tryptophan.

J gene	V gene	CDR3 protein
TRBJ1-2	TRBV29-1	CSVEAAGGYTF
TRBJ1-1	TRBV12-3/TRBV12-4	CASSHRGAAFF
TRBJ2-1	TRBV20-1	CSPRMGPEQFF
TRBJ2-5	TRBV5-6	CASSVAGGLGAQYF
TRBJ1-4	TRBV2	CASEPGFGEKLFF
TRBJ1-2	TRBV5-1	CASTLNGNYGYTF
TRBJ2-7	TRBV27	CASSLSPGQAFAGEQYF
TRBJ2-5	TRBV4-1	CASSQDWRGVRKTQYF
TRBJ1-2	TRBV6-5	CASSYSIGGGDYGYTF
TRBJ2-1	TRBV3-1/TRBV3-2	CASSQVGQGSFF
TRBJ2-5	TRBV6-5	CASTGLATQETQYF
TRBJ2-7	TRBV6-5	CASTPGQGAHEQYF
TRBJ2-7	TRBV10-3	CAISDPPTGTRPEQYF
TRBJ1-6	TRBV19	CASSIAGNSPLHF
TRBJ1-1	TRBV3-1/TRBV3-2	CASSQGPPRKEAFF
TRBJ1-1	TRBV27	CASRVTGGTEAFF
TRBJ2-1	TRBV5-8	CASSLGRGGYNEQFF
TRBJ2-7	TRBV10-3	CAIRSGTEYEQYF